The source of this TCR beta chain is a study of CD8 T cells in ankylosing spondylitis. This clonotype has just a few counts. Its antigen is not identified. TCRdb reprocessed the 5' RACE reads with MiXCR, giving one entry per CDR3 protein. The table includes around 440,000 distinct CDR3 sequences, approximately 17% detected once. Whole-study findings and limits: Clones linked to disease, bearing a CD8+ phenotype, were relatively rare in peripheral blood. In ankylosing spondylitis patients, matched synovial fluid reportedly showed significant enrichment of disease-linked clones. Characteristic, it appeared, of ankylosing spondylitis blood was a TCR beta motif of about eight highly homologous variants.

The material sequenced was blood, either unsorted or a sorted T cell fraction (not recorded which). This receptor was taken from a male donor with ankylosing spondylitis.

The CDR3 reads CSVSLARADTEAFF. For the CDR3, the DNA is TGCAGCGTATCATTAGCCCGGGCGGACACTGAAGCTTTCTTT. This chain uses TRBV29-1 with TRBJ1-1; D is unresolved. Germline CDR1 reads SQVTM; CDR2 reads ANQGSEA. This CDR3 comprises 14 residues. Between the trimmed V and J ends, which lost 6 bases and 3 bases, there was a span of 17 bases.